The entry that follows covers one TCR beta chain sequence. Its specificity is not known. The CDR3 is 12 amino acids. V lost 10 bases and J 5 bases, leaving 11 bases between the germline ends. Germline V gives CDR1 ENHRY, CDR2 SYGVKD. The record originates from a study of T cell responses to AZD1222 COVID-19 vaccine. Looking at the study overall: Researchers grouped second doses given at about 4 or about 12 weeks into one pool. General study findings and limits: Spike-specific TCR repertoires showed rising breadth and depth after two AZD1222 doses. A mostly white British donor set with more females was recruited, and clonal diversity was possibly underestimated. Repertoire sampling occurred only after the peak T cell response.

Sequencing used immunoSEQ multiplex PCR; TCRdb keeps in-frame clones, though not all of them. This sample has about 200,000 clones, with 85% to 95% found just once. Material: peripheral blood, obtained on day 0 of AZD1222 vaccination. This clonotype was sampled from an adult in good health. This rearrangement joins TRBV10-3 to TRBJ1-4; D is perhaps TRBD1 (6 bases). As DNA, the CDR3 is TGTGCCACCGGGGGCGACAATGAAAAACTGTTTTTT. Protein sequence: CATGGDNEKLFF.